This T cell receptor beta chain was sequenced in a study of blood T cells in healthy people across ages. Study context: Per two T cells, about one barcoded beta molecule was captured through template switching.

Per the germline V gene, CDR1 is MNHEY and CDR2 is SMNVEV (reference sequence). Trimming shortened V by 3 bases and J by 5 bases, and 10 bases separated the two germline ends. The length of the CDR3 is 13 residues. Every sample gave at least 5 micrograms of total RNA when it was extracted. A sample-barcoded 5' primer and a J-beta primer mix were used in a second PCR of about 7 to 12 cycles. MiXCR, applied by TCRdb to the 5' RACE reads, yields one record per CDR3 protein. Here the sample spans some 900,000 distinct CDR3 sequences, 40% to 60% being singletons. The sequence was obtained from a man aged 25 to 40 in good health. Sequencing was done on a sample of blood. The chain uses TRBV27 and TRBJ1-1, with D possibly being TRBD1 (5 bases). The CDR3 reads CASSLQGLTEAFF. CDR3 DNA sequence: TGTGCCAGCAGTTTGCAGGGCTTGACTGAAGCTTTCTTT.